Below are 25 T cell receptor beta chains sequenced from a single sample in a study of T cells in tuberculosis. Time point in this sample: new active TB diagnosis, blood taken before or within 7 days of starting treatment. Profiling relied on immunoSEQ multiplex PCR, and the TCRdb table lists in-frame clones only, not all of them. The data show about 34,000 clones, roughly 93% seen once. Sequencing was performed on PBMCs, taken at tuberculosis diagnosis. The receptor set was obtained from an adult with tuberculosis.

This clone was recorded only once. The chain carries TRBV27 and TRBJ1-1; no reliable D call. V shed 7 bases and J shed 0 bases, with 15 bases lying between them. The length of the CDR3 is 15 residues. The germline V gene has CDR1 MNHEY and CDR2 SMNVEV (reference sequence). CDR3 DNA sequence: TGTGCCAGCAAACTACTATTGTCCTTGAACACTGAAGCTTTCTTT. Translating gives CASKLLLSLNTEAFF.

V gene TRBV6-1 combines with J gene TRBJ1-1; possible D gene TRBD1, 5 bases. V lost 6 bases and J 0 bases, leaving 14 bases between the germline ends. The CDR3 consists of 15 residues. Germline CDR1 and CDR2: MNHNS and SASEGT. The DNA for the CDR3 is TGTGCCAGCAGCGTTTATCACAGGTTGAACACTGAAGCTTTCTTT. This encodes CASSVYHRLNTEAFF.

This clone was counted a single time. The chain is built from TRBV7-8 and TRBJ1-6, with D possibly being TRBD1 (5 bases). CDR1 and CDR2 from the germline V gene are SGHVS and FQNEAQ. This CDR3 contains 16 residues. The ends were cut back, 1 base at V and 5 bases at J, with 12 bases in the middle. As DNA, the CDR3 is TGTGCCAGCAGCTTAGTGAACCAGGGCCATAATTCACCCCTCCACTTT. Encoded protein: CASSLVNQGHNSPLHF.

This chain uses TRBV7-9 with TRBJ2-2; D might be TRBD1 (5 bases). Germline V gives CDR1 SEHNR, CDR2 FQNEAQ (reference sequence). V was cut by 2 bases and J by 6 bases, with 16 bases left in between. The CDR3 sequence is 16 residues long. The chain's CDR3 is CASSLILQGTPGELFF. The CDR3 nucleotides read TGTGCCAGCAGCTTAATCCTCCAGGGTACCCCCGGGGAGCTGTTTTTT.

This clone was found once. The rearrangement links TRBV7-8 to TRBJ2-3; 9 bases are a match to TRBD2. Germline trimming cut 0 bases from V and 0 bases from J; bases unmatched to any gene: 4. The CDR3 extends over 17 amino acids. CDR1 is SGHVS, CDR2 FQNEAQ, per germline. In DNA form, the CDR3 reads TGTGCCAGCAGCTTAGCGAGTACTAGCGGGAGCACAGATACGCAGTATTTT. Translated: CASSLASTSGSTDTQYF.

The gene calls are TRBV20-1 and TRBJ2-1; possibly TRBD2 for D (5 bases). With 0 bases removed from V and 12 bases from J, the gap between germline ends came to 9 bases. The CDR3 contains 11 residues. The germline CDR1 and CDR2 sequences are DFQATT and SNEGSKA (reference sequence). CDR3 sequence: CSARDGLAQFF. Written as DNA, the CDR3 is TGCAGTGCTAGAGACGGCCTAGCGCAGTTCTTC.

The chain is built from TRBV6-6 and TRBJ1-5, with TRBD1 matching over 7 bases. The length of the CDR3 is 13 residues. Germline CDR1 MNHNY, CDR2 SVGAGI (reference sequence). V lost 4 bases to trimming and J lost 9 bases; unmatched junction nucleotides: 6. This CDR3 reads CASSLTGEAPQHF. As DNA, the CDR3 is TGTGCCAGCAGTTTAACAGGGGAGGCGCCCCAGCATTTT.

V is TRBV29-1 and J is TRBJ2-3; TRBD2 aligns across 14 bases. Germline CDR1 reads SQVTM; CDR2 reads ANQGSEA. Trimming cost V 3 bases and J 5 bases; bases outside gene matches: 4. The length of the CDR3 is 15 residues. CDR3 amino acids: CSVDGTSGRRDTQYF. CDR3 sequence (DNA): TGCAGCGTTGATGGGACTAGCGGGAGAAGAGATACGCAGTATTTT.

The chain recombines TRBV5-1 with TRBJ2-3; D unresolved. This CDR3 has 12 residues. Trimming removed 0 bases from V and 11 bases from J, with 10 bases in between. CDR1 and CDR2 (germline): SGHRS, YFSETQ. In DNA, the CDR3 is TGCGCCAGCAGCTTGGCGCGGAACGAGCAGTATTTT. Protein product: CASSLARNEQYF.

This rearrangement joins TRBV5-1 to TRBJ1-6, with D tentatively TRBD1 (6 bases). This CDR3 region has 14 residues. Trimming took off 2 bases at V and 7 bases at J, with 10 bases between the two ends. Germline V CDR1 and CDR2: SGHRS, YFSETQ. CDR3 amino acids: CASSFDRPNSPLHF. The CDR3 DNA sequence: TGCGCCAGCAGCTTTGACAGGCCGAATTCACCCCTCCACTTT.

The chain carries TRBV4-2 and TRBJ2-3, with TRBD2 identical over 9 bases. There are 19 residues in the CDR3. V trimming: 3 bases; J trimming: 0 bases; junction bases outside the gene matches: 13. Germline CDR1 and CDR2: LGHNA and YNFKEQ. In DNA form, the CDR3 reads TGTGCCAGCAGCCATCCCCCTGTATTAGCGGGAGAGAGCACAGATACGCAGTATTTT. This translates into CASSHPPVLAGESTDTQYF.

The gene calls are TRBV11-2 and TRBJ2-7; 9 bases line up with TRBD2. V shed 1 base, J shed 3 bases, and the junction held 4 bases outside the gene matches. There are 15 residues in the CDR3. Germline loops: CDR1 SGHAT, CDR2 FQNNGV. In DNA, the CDR3 is TGTGCCAGCAGCTTAGGAGGCGGGGGGGGCTACGAGCAGTACTTC. Translation gives CASSLGGGGGYEQYF.

The gene calls are TRBV7-3 and TRBJ1-1; maybe TRBD1 (6 bases). CDR1 and CDR2 (germline): SGHTA, FQGTGA. Trimming removed 3 bases from V and 5 bases from J, with 10 bases in between. The CDR3 covers 13 residues. The CDR3 is CASSFNRETEAFF. The DNA of the CDR3 is TGTGCCAGCAGCTTTAACAGGGAAACTGAAGCTTTCTTT.

This chain connects TRBV5-4 to TRBJ2-1; a weak D match, TRBD2 (7 bases). Trimming pared 0 bases from V and 6 bases from J, leaving 16 bases between. The germline gives CDR1 SGHNT, CDR2 YYREEE (reference sequence). The CDR3 totals 16 residues. In DNA, the CDR3 is TGTGCCAGCAGCTTGGGAAGGGGGGGACCCTTCAATGAGCAGTTCTTC. This codes for CASSLGRGGPFNEQFF. Full variable domain (missing parts from reference TRBV5-4 and TRBJ2-1): ETGVTQSPTHLIKTRGQQVTLRCSSQSGHNTVSWYQQALGQGPQFIFQYYREEENGRGNFPPRFSGLQFPNYSSELNVNALELDDSALYLCASSLGRGGPFNEQFFGPGTRLTVL.

CDR3 loop: CASSYEQGNIQYF. For the CDR3, the DNA is TGTGCCAGCAGTTACGAGCAGGGTAACATTCAGTACTTC. V usage is TRBV6-6 and J usage is TRBJ2-4; perhaps TRBD1 as D (5 bases). The V gene's germline CDR1 is MNHNY and CDR2 SVGAGI (reference sequence). The CDR3 is 13 residues long. Trimming stripped 2 bases from V and 7 bases from J, with 9 bases between.

The rearrangement links TRBV15 to TRBJ1-2; maybe TRBD1 (6 bases). Germline values: CDR1 LNHNV, CDR2 YYDKDF (reference sequence). CDR3 size: 15 residues. V lost 3 bases and J 4 bases, leaving 15 bases between the germline ends. The CDR3 loop reads CATSRDRMTVYGYTF. CDR3 DNA: TGTGCCACCAGCAGGGACAGAATGACAGTCTATGGCTACACCTTC.

The chain couples TRBV6-1 to TRBJ1-1, with D perhaps matching TRBD1 (6 bases). The CDR3 totals 16 residues. With 2 bases removed from V and 0 bases from J, the gap between germline ends came to 13 bases. Germline CDR1 and CDR2: MNHNS and SASEGT. The DNA of the CDR3 is TGTGCCAGCAGTGAAATTCTGGGGACAATGAACACTGAAGCTTTCTTT. As protein: CASSEILGTMNTEAFF.

This chain uses TRBV5-1 with TRBJ1-4; D is uncertain. Deletions cut 2 bases from V and 5 bases from J, with 13 bases between. This CDR3 is 15 amino acids long. The V gene's germline CDR1 is SGHRS and CDR2 YFSETQ. The CDR3 DNA is TGCGCCAGCAGCTTTTTAGGAGGGCCAAATGAAAAACTGTTTTTT. Its translation is CASSFLGGPNEKLFF.

Here the CDR3 reads CASSSAWSSGANVLTF. The CDR3 DNA sequence: TGTGCCAGCAGCTCGGCGTGGAGCTCTGGGGCCAACGTCCTGACTTTC. The chain carries TRBV7-9 and TRBJ2-6; D is ambiguous. The V gene lost 4 bases and the J gene lost 0 bases, with 10 bases spanning the gap. Germline CDR1 reads SEHNR; CDR2 reads FQNEAQ (reference sequence). CDR3 length: 16 amino acids. Using reference TRBV7-9 and TRBJ2-6 for the parts outside the CDR3, the full variable domain is DTGVSQNPRHKITKRGQNVTFRCDPISEHNRLYWYRQTLGQGPEFLTYFQNEAQLEKSRLLSDRFSAERPKGSFSTLEIQRTEQGDSAMYLCASSSAWSSGANVLTFGAGSRLTVL.

V gene TRBV5-6 combines with J gene TRBJ1-1; D unclear. This CDR3 has 14 amino acids. The V and J ends lost 4 bases and 1 base respectively, with 11 bases between them. The germline V gene encodes CDR1 SGHDT and CDR2 YYEEEE. DNA of the CDR3: TGTGCCAGCAGCGCAGGTATCGCGAACACTGAAGCTTTCTTT. Its translation is CASSAGIANTEAFF.

This clone appeared a single time. Here the CDR3 omits its conserved ending phenylalanine or tryptophan, so a read error is the likely source. The DNA is omitted, as the CDR3 cannot be located on it reliably, and the CDR3 follows TCRdb's listing. The chain carries TRBV21-1 and TRBJ2-3; TRBD2, the table's D call, lacks a check against the DNA. TRBV21-1 is reported as a pseudogene. The CDR3 totals 8 residues, both ends included. CDR3 residues: CASSKPLI.

V and J are TRBV6-1 and TRBJ2-3; 7 nucleotides line up with TRBD2. V trimming: 8 bases; J trimming: 2 bases; junction bases outside the gene matches: 4. This CDR3 spans 13 amino acids. Per the germline V gene, CDR1 is MNHNS and CDR2 is SASEGT. The CDR3: CASDAGDTDTQYF. In DNA, the CDR3 is TGTGCCAGCGACGCGGGGGACACAGATACGCAGTATTTT.

J is TRBJ2-1 and V is TRBV2; TRBD2 might be the D (6 bases). Germline V gives CDR1 SNHLY, CDR2 FYNNEI. There are 15 residues in the CDR3. The germline V and J ends were trimmed by 3 bases and 8 bases, with 17 bases remaining between them. CDR3: CASSDEGRPGDEQFF. The CDR3 DNA reads as TGTGCCAGCAGTGACGAGGGGCGTCCGGGGGATGAGCAGTTCTTC.

The rearrangement joins TRBV5-1 to TRBJ1-1; 8 bases fit TRBD1. The CDR3 contains 14 residues. Germline V CDR1 and CDR2: SGHRS, YFSETQ. Unmatched junction bases numbered 5, after V lost 4 bases and J lost 3 bases. The CDR3 loop reads CASSVQGVDTEAFF. CDR3 bases: TGCGCCAGCAGCGTACAGGGGGTGGACACTGAAGCTTTCTTT.

This chain uses TRBV19 with TRBJ2-3; no clear D gene. Germline CDR1 reads LNHDA; CDR2 reads SQIVND (reference sequence). The CDR3 has 12 residues. V was cut by 3 bases and J by 4 bases, with 5 bases left in between. The CDR3 DNA follows: TGTGCCAGTAGTATGGCTGCAGATACGCAGTATTTT. Encoded protein: CASSMAADTQYF.